The source of this TCR beta chain is a study of T cells in Graves' hyperthyroidism and ophthalmopathy. Turning to the study itself: The initial diagnosis was the point when peripheral blood was collected, ahead of any treatment. Regarding the study as a whole: The model made its ophthalmopathy prediction, and onset followed a median roughly 6.5 months later.

Amplified regions were TCR beta CDR3 sequences from RNA transcripts. Primed by the HTBI set, a first-round RT-PCR was run on the TCR CDR3. MiXCR, applied by TCRdb to the multiplex PCR reads, yields one record per CDR3 protein. The sample holds approximately 480,000 distinct CDR3 sequences, roughly 20% seen once. Regarding this clonotype: Its antigen is undetermined.

Uncontrolled infection, other autoimmune disease, pregnancy or lactation excluded patients. Diagnosis rested on symptoms, serum thyroxine and TRAb, thyroid ultrasound, and orbital computed tomography. V was clipped by 5 bases and J by 7 bases, with 18 bases between them. Germline V gene data show CDR1 as MDHEN and CDR2 as SYDVKM. CDR3 length: 14 residues. The source material was blood. This sequence originates from a man aged 18 to 29 with Graves' hyperthyroidism. V and J are TRBV28 and TRBJ2-7, with D tentatively TRBD1 (6 bases). This CDR3 reads CASSPHGVQGEQYF. DNA for the CDR3: TGTGCCAGCAGTCCACACGGGGTGCAGGGGGAGCAGTACTTC.